Listed below are T cell receptor beta chains from one sample, sequenced in a study of blood T cell repertoires in COVID-19. The method was immunoSEQ multiplex PCR; TCRdb's version includes in-frame clones alone and lacks a portion of them. The sample lists roughly 200,000 clones, about 86% seen once, with roughly 6.4% in the top ten. Sequencing was carried out using peripheral blood. Source of these receptors: a man aged 60 to 75 who had recovered from COVID-19. Both conserved end residues are part of each CDR3. The D gene is left open where the match is weak. Size values are once, few and many counts, or a class for expanded clones, and some rows have none.

CDR3aa: CAWSATGGLFF; CDR3nt: TGTGCCTGGAGTGCGACAGGTGGACTGTTTTTT; j_gene: TRBJ1-4; abundance: .; d_gene: .; v_gene: TRBV30; len: 11
CDR3aa: CASSSSGPSGDTQYF; CDR3nt: TGTGCCAGCAGCTCTAGCGGGCCCTCGGGAGATACGCAGTATTTT; j_gene: TRBJ2-3; abundance: .; d_gene: TRBD2; v_gene: TRBV7-2; len: 15
CDR3aa: CASSRTGTSRYEQYF; CDR3nt: TGTGCCAGCAGCCGAACCGGGACTAGCAGGTACGAGCAGTACTTC; j_gene: TRBJ2-7; abundance: .; d_gene: TRBD2; v_gene: TRBV11-2; len: 15
CDR3aa: CASSQRLAGFYNEQFF; CDR3nt: TGTGCCAGCAGCCAACGACTAGCGGGATTCTACAATGAGCAGTTCTTC; j_gene: TRBJ2-1; abundance: .; d_gene: TRBD2; v_gene: TRBV3-1/TRBV3-2; len: 16
CDR3aa: CASSPSRKGIGYEQYF; CDR3nt: TGTGCCAGCAGCCCCTCCAGGAAGGGGATCGGGTACGAGCAGTACTTC; j_gene: TRBJ2-7; abundance: .; d_gene: .; v_gene: TRBV3-1/TRBV3-2; len: 16
CDR3aa: CASSQGWGGLAEQYF; CDR3nt: TGTGCCAGCAGCCAAGGCTGGGGAGGTCTGGCCGAGCAGTACTTC; j_gene: TRBJ2-7; abundance: .; d_gene: .; v_gene: TRBV3-1/TRBV3-2; len: 15
CDR3aa: CASSLGSSGRGAGYEQYF; CDR3nt: TGTGCCAGCAGCTTAGGGTCTAGCGGGAGGGGGGCCGGCTACGAGCAGTACTTC; j_gene: TRBJ2-7; abundance: .; d_gene: TRBD2; v_gene: TRBV7-8; len: 18
CDR3aa: CASSNTNLLATYYNEQFF; CDR3nt: TGTGCCAGCAGCAATACCAACCTCCTAGCGACTTACTACAATGAGCAGTTCTTC; j_gene: TRBJ2-1; abundance: .; d_gene: .; v_gene: TRBV7-2; len: 18
CDR3aa: CASSYRDRGKTEAFF; CDR3nt: TGTGCCAGCAGTTACCGGGACAGGGGCAAGACTGAAGCTTTCTTT; j_gene: TRBJ1-1; abundance: few; d_gene: TRBD1; v_gene: TRBV6-5; len: 15
CDR3aa: CASSGALIGGSSYNEQFF; CDR3nt: TGTGCCAGTAGTGGGGCGCTTATTGGGGGGAGCTCCTACAATGAGCAGTTCTTC; j_gene: TRBJ2-1; abundance: .; d_gene: .; v_gene: TRBV19; len: 18
CDR3aa: CASSFRETQYF; CDR3nt: TGTGCCAGCAGCTTCAGGGAGACCCAGTACTTC; j_gene: TRBJ2-5; abundance: .; d_gene: .; v_gene: TRBV7-2; len: 11
CDR3aa: CASSPDTIGELFF; CDR3nt: TGTGCCAGCTCACCTGATACAATCGGGGAGCTGTTTTTT; j_gene: TRBJ2-2; abundance: once; d_gene: .; v_gene: TRBV18; len: 13
CDR3aa: CASSVGTSGFTDTQYF; CDR3nt: TGTGCCAGCAGCGTAGGGACTAGCGGTTTCACAGATACGCAGTATTTT; j_gene: TRBJ2-3; abundance: .; d_gene: TRBD2; v_gene: TRBV9; len: 16
CDR3aa: CASSPSRAYNEQFF; CDR3nt: TGTGCCAGTAGTCCCTCCCGTGCGTACAATGAGCAGTTCTTC; j_gene: TRBJ2-1; abundance: once; d_gene: .; v_gene: TRBV19; len: 14
CDR3aa: CASSPPGQQETQYF; CDR3nt: TGTGCCAGCAGCCCGCCGGGACAGCAAGAGACCCAGTACTTC; j_gene: TRBJ2-5; abundance: .; d_gene: TRBD1; v_gene: TRBV5-8; len: 14
CDR3aa: CASSTRQGASYEQYF; CDR3nt: TGTGCCAGCAGCACACGACAGGGGGCCTCCTACGAGCAGTACTTC; j_gene: TRBJ2-7; abundance: few; d_gene: TRBD1; v_gene: TRBV7-9; len: 15
CDR3aa: CASSFRRESQFF; CDR3nt: TGTGCCAGCAGTTTCAGGCGGGAGTCGCAGTTCTTC; j_gene: TRBJ2-1; abundance: .; d_gene: TRBD2; v_gene: TRBV28; len: 12
CDR3aa: CASSLSSGSPTF; CDR3nt: TGTGCCAGCAGCCTATCCTCGGGGTCCCCTACCTTC; j_gene: TRBJ1-2; abundance: .; d_gene: .; v_gene: TRBV6-5; len: 12
CDR3aa: CASSLQDRGLGTEAFF; CDR3nt: TGCGCCAGCAGCCTACAGGACAGGGGACTAGGGACTGAAGCTTTCTTT; j_gene: TRBJ1-1; abundance: few; d_gene: TRBD1; v_gene: TRBV4-1; len: 16
CDR3aa: CASSLASSGSYEQYF; CDR3nt: TGTGCCAGCAGTTTAGCGTCTAGCGGGAGTTACGAGCAGTACTTC; j_gene: TRBJ2-7; abundance: once; d_gene: TRBD2; v_gene: TRBV28; len: 15
CDR3aa: CASTRSGGELETQYF; CDR3nt: TGTGCCAGCACTCGTAGCGGGGGCGAGCTCGAGACCCAGTACTTC; j_gene: TRBJ2-5; abundance: few; d_gene: TRBD2; v_gene: TRBV7-3; len: 15
CDR3aa: CASSPPSAGNTGELFF; CDR3nt: TGTGCCAGCAGCCCCCCATCCGCGGGGAACACCGGGGAGCTGTTTTTT; j_gene: TRBJ2-2; abundance: .; d_gene: .; v_gene: TRBV5-6; len: 16
CDR3aa: CSAVTVLHYEQYF; CDR3nt: TGCAGCGCTGTGACAGTCCTTCACTACGAGCAGTACTTC; j_gene: TRBJ2-7; abundance: .; d_gene: .; v_gene: TRBV29-1; len: 13
CDR3aa: CASQTAGANVLTF; CDR3nt: TGCGCCAGCCAGACAGCCGGGGCCAACGTCCTGACTTTC; j_gene: TRBJ2-6; abundance: .; d_gene: .; v_gene: TRBV5-1; len: 13
CDR3aa: CASTPKGETEAFF; CDR3nt: TGTGCCAGCACCCCCAAAGGGGAAACTGAAGCTTTCTTT; j_gene: TRBJ1-1; abundance: .; d_gene: .; v_gene: TRBV5-4; len: 13
CDR3aa: CASSYGQGGGTGELFF; CDR3nt: TGTGCCAGCAGTTACGGGCAGGGAGGGGGCACCGGGGAGCTGTTTTTT; j_gene: TRBJ2-2; abundance: once; d_gene: .; v_gene: TRBV6-6; len: 16
CDR3aa: CASSPSGSARQYF; CDR3nt: TGTGCCAGTAGTCCCAGCGGGAGTGCTAGGCAGTATTTT; j_gene: TRBJ2-3; abundance: once; d_gene: TRBD2; v_gene: TRBV19; len: 13
CDR3aa: CATSDRTGGSYNEQFF; CDR3nt: TGTGCCACCAGTGATAGGACAGGGGGCTCGTACAATGAGCAGTTCTTC; j_gene: TRBJ2-1; abundance: .; d_gene: TRBD1; v_gene: TRBV24-1; len: 16
CDR3aa: CSASAFLRGSREQFF; CDR3nt: TGCAGTGCTAGTGCCTTTCTACGGGGGTCCCGGGAGCAGTTCTTC; j_gene: TRBJ2-1; abundance: .; d_gene: .; v_gene: TRBV20-1; len: 15
CDR3aa: CASSLGSQTGTGELFF; CDR3nt: TGCGCCAGCAGCTTGGGCAGCCAAACGGGCACCGGGGAGCTGTTTTTT; j_gene: TRBJ2-2; abundance: .; d_gene: .; v_gene: TRBV5-1; len: 16
CDR3aa: CASSLAEGLLFF; CDR3nt: TGTGCCAGCAGTTTAGCTGAGGGATTGCTTTTCTTC; j_gene: TRBJ2-1; abundance: .; d_gene: .; v_gene: TRBV12-3/TRBV12-4; len: 12